These 22 T cell receptor beta chains originate from one sample sequenced in a study of blood T cell repertoires in COVID-19. TCRdb keeps only in-frame clones here, not all; method: immunoSEQ multiplex PCR. Of approximately 130,000 clones listed, 65% to 85% were seen once; the top ten hold 5.5% to 6%. The specimen was peripheral blood. The receptors stem from a man at least 80 years old with active or convalescent COVID-19.

The V gene is TRBV29-1, the J gene TRBJ2-5; 10 bases fit TRBD1. The CDR3 runs to 15 residues. Germline CDR1 SQVTM, CDR2 ANQGSEA. After removal of 3 bases from V and 4 bases from J, the junction contained 8 bases not matched to a gene. For the CDR3, the DNA is TGCAGCGTTGATCGGACAGGGGGGACGGGAGAGACCCAGTACTTC. This codes for CSVDRTGGTGETQYF.

V and J are TRBV5-1 and TRBJ1-6; 9 bases match TRBD1. This CDR3 spans 19 amino acids. Trimming at V came to 0 bases and at J to 0 bases, leaving 7 bases not matched to a gene. Germline V gene sequence: CDR1 SGHRS, CDR2 YFSETQ. The CDR3 reads CASSLEGQGRSSYNSPLHF. For the CDR3, the DNA is TGCGCCAGCAGCTTGGAGGGACAGGGTAGGAGCTCCTATAATTCACCCCTCCACTTT.

The chain couples TRBV28 to TRBJ2-7; TRBD1 agrees at 7 bases. The CDR3 loop spans 15 amino acids. Per germline, CDR1 MDHEN and CDR2 SYDVKM. V lost 1 base to trimming and J lost 3 bases; unmatched junction nucleotides: 6. CDR3 nucleotides: TGTGCCAGCAGTTTATCCTACGCAGGGGGCTACGAGCAGTACTTC. It is translated as CASSLSYAGGYEQYF.

The chain is built from TRBV7-2 and TRBJ1-6; 7 bases are a match to TRBD1. Germline CDR1 reads SGHTA; CDR2 reads FQGNSA. The CDR3 spans 15 residues. V was clipped by 3 bases and J by 8 bases; unmatched bases: 7. CDR3 DNA sequence: TGTGCCAGCAGCTTCTCGACAGGGATTTATTCACCCCTCCACTTT. Translation gives CASSFSTGIYSPLHF. The full variable domain, rest sourced from reference TRBV7-2 and TRBJ1-6, is GAGVSQSPSNKVTEKGKDVELRCDPISGHTALYWYRQSLGQGLEFLIYFQGNSAPDKSGLPSDRFSAERTGGSVSTLTIQRTQQEDSAVYLCASSFSTGIYSPLHFGNGTRLTVT.

This chain joins TRBV9 and TRBJ2-7; 7 nucleotides line up with TRBD1. CDR1 is SGDLS and CDR2 is YYNGEE in the germline V gene. V lost 0 bases, J lost 0 bases, and 6 bases stayed unmatched. The CDR3 length is 16 residues. The CDR3 DNA follows: TGTGCCAGCAGCGTAGGTTCGGCAGGGGGCTCCTACGAGCAGTACTTC. Translating gives CASSVGSAGGSYEQYF.

This sequence joins TRBV2 and TRBJ1-2; weak D call: TRBD1 (5 bases). Germline CDR1 is SNHLY and CDR2 is FYNNEI. V was cut by 6 bases and J by 2 bases, with 13 bases left in between. This CDR3 region has 14 residues. The CDR3 DNA is TGTGCCAGCAGGGAGTCCCCAGGGAACTATGGCTACACCTTC. It encodes CASRESPGNYGYTF.

This clone was counted once. The chain recombines TRBV19 with TRBJ2-1, with D possibly being TRBD1 (5 bases). CDR3 length: 15 amino acids. The germline gives CDR1 LNHDA, CDR2 SQIVND (reference sequence). V was cut by 9 bases and J by 2 bases, with 17 bases left in between. The DNA for the CDR3 is TGTGCCAGCAAGACAGTCCTTGGCCCCTACAATGAGCAGTTCTTC. Protein product: CASKTVLGPYNEQFF.

This CDR3 is CASSTYNEQFF. The CDR3 nucleotides are TGTGCCAGCAGTACATACAATGAGCAGTTCTTC. The chain has TRBV2 and TRBJ2-1; no firm D call. The CDR3 is 11 residues long. The ends were cut back, 5 bases at V and 4 bases at J, with 3 bases in the middle. Germline V lookup: CDR1 SNHLY, CDR2 FYNNEI.

The genes are TRBV7-2 and TRBJ1-1, with 9 positions matching TRBD1. V lost 2 bases and J lost 2; bases outside the gene matches: 12. CDR1 and CDR2 (germline): SGHTA, FQGNSA. The CDR3 covers 18 residues. The DNA of the CDR3 is TGTGCCAGCAGCTTAAGAGGCGGGACAGGGAATCTTAACACTGAAGCTTTCTTT. This encodes CASSLRGGTGNLNTEAFF.

CDR3 DNA: TGTGCCAGCAGCTTAGAATACAGGGGTGGAAACACCATATATTTT. As protein: CASSLEYRGGNTIYF. The chain joins TRBV7-9 to TRBJ1-3; 7 bases fit TRBD1. There are 15 residues in the CDR3. V shed 1 base, J shed 3 bases, and the junction held 3 bases outside the gene matches. The germline V gene encodes CDR1 SEHNR and CDR2 FQNEAQ (reference sequence).

This sequence joins TRBV28 and TRBJ2-7; 12 bases match TRBD2. CDR1 and CDR2 (germline): MDHEN, SYDVKM. V lost 2 bases and J lost 5; bases outside the gene matches: 4. This CDR3 comprises 15 residues. The CDR3 region is CASSLASGGVHEQYF. The CDR3 nucleotides read TGTGCCAGCAGTTTAGCTAGCGGGGGGGTTCACGAGCAGTACTTC.

The genes are TRBV5-1 and TRBJ2-4, with 7 positions matching TRBD1. The V segment lost 4 bases and the J segment 8 bases; nucleotides outside the gene matches: 9. Germline lookup yields CDR1 SGHRS and CDR2 YFSETQ. This CDR3 has 14 residues. CDR3 DNA sequence: TGCGCCAGCAGCGTGACAGGGCCGTATGACATTCAGTACTTC. As protein: CASSVTGPYDIQYF. The whole variable domain, filled in from reference TRBV5-1 and TRBJ2-4, reads KAGVTQTPRYLIKTRGQQVTLSCSPISGHRSVSWYQQTPGQGLQFLFEYFSETQRNKGNFPGRFSGRQFSNSRSEMNVSTLELGDSALYLCASSVTGPYDIQYFGAGTRLSVL.

J is TRBJ1-4 and V is TRBV19; D gene unclear. Germline V gives CDR1 LNHDA, CDR2 SQIVND (reference sequence). The CDR3 is made up of 17 amino acids. The V gene lost 5 bases and the J gene lost 2 bases, with 18 bases spanning the gap. CDR3: CASSLSSGRVTNEKLFF. CDR3 nucleotides: TGTGCCAGTAGTCTGTCATCGGGGAGGGTCACTAATGAAAAACTGTTTTTT. The whole variable domain, remainder taken from reference TRBV19 and TRBJ1-4, is DGGITQSPKYLFRKEGQNVTLSCEQNLNHDAMYWYRQDPGQGLRLIYYSQIVNDFQKGDIAEGYSVSREKKESFPLTVTSAQKNPTAFYLCASSLSSGRVTNEKLFFGSGTQLSVL.

This sequence joins TRBV6-5 and TRBJ1-1; D might be TRBD1 (5 bases). The length of the CDR3 is 14 residues. The germline CDR1 and CDR2 sequences are MNHEY and SVGAGI. V lost 2 bases and J lost 5, with 12 bases in between. The DNA for the CDR3 is TGTGCCAGCAGTTACGTCGGGGAGGGGACTGAAGCTTTCTTT. Residues: CASSYVGEGTEAFF.

Note on this clone: The junction shows a germline mismatch at one end, possibly a read error. The rearrangement links TRBV5-1 to TRBJ1-5, with a tentative D call TRBD1 (5 bases). The CDR3 extends over 15 amino acids. The germline V gene encodes CDR1 SGHRS and CDR2 YFSETQ. The CDR3 DNA reads as TGCGCCCGCAGCTTGGGGGGGGAGTCGCGGCAGCCCCAGCATTTT. Translated, it gives CARSLGGESRQPQHF.

The chain joins TRBV7-2 to TRBJ2-5, with 12 positions matching TRBD1. The CDR3 runs 16 residues. Germline V CDR1 and CDR2: SGHTA, FQGNSA. The J segment lost 6 bases and the V segment lost 4 bases, leaving 9 bases of the junction unmatched. The CDR3 nucleotides are TGTGCCAGCAGCTCCCAAGGGACAGGGGGCGGCCAGACCCAGTACTTC. Protein: CASSSQGTGGGQTQYF.

In its sample, this clone was seen a few times. The gene calls are TRBV7-9 and TRBJ1-2, with TRBD1 matching over 7 bases. From germline, CDR1 is SEHNR and CDR2 FQNEAQ (reference sequence). With 5 bases clipped from V and 14 bases from J, the junction kept 5 bases outside the gene matches. The CDR3 totals 10 residues. The CDR3, as DNA: TGTGCCAGCAGCCCGCAGGGGGTTACCTTC. It encodes CASSPQGVTF.

The V and J genes are TRBV19 and TRBJ1-5; 7 bases are a match to TRBD1. V gave up 4 bases and J gave up 0 bases; unmatched junction bases: 3. Germline-derived CDR1 and CDR2 are LNHDA and SQIVND (reference sequence). CDR3 length equals 15 residues. The CDR3, as DNA: TGTGCCAGTAGTACGGGACAGTATAGCAATCAGCCCCAGCATTTT. Its protein is CASSTGQYSNQPQHF.

V is TRBV4-2 and J is TRBJ1-5, with D maybe TRBD1 (6 bases). The ends were cut back, 5 bases at V and 0 bases at J, with 14 bases in the middle. The germline V gene has CDR1 LGHNA and CDR2 YNFKEQ. This CDR3 has 16 amino acids. This CDR3 reads CASSAGAMGSNQPQHF. DNA for the CDR3: TGTGCCAGCAGCGCAGGGGCCATGGGTAGCAATCAGCCCCAGCATTTT.

The V and J genes are TRBV5-1 and TRBJ2-3; D may be TRBD2 (5 bases). Looked up from germline, CDR1 is SGHRS and CDR2 is YFSETQ. V shed 1 base and J shed 1 base, with 10 bases lying between them. The CDR3 covers 15 residues. The CDR3 coding sequence is TGCGCCAGCAGCTTGACCGGGGTGGGCACAGATACGCAGTATTTT. Protein product: CASSLTGVGTDTQYF.

J is TRBJ1-6 and V is TRBV30; 10 bases map to TRBD1. The V gene end was trimmed by 0 bases and the J gene end by 4 bases; junction bases not matched to a gene: 3. The CDR3 totals 16 residues. Per the germline V gene, CDR1 is GTSNPN and CDR2 is SVGIG (reference sequence). CDR3 nucleotide sequence: TGTGCCTGGAGTGTCGCGGACAGGGGGTATAATTCACCCCTCCACTTT. This codes for CAWSVADRGYNSPLHF.

The rearrangement joins TRBV4-3 to TRBJ1-5, with TRBD1 identical over 12 bases. The CDR3 totals 19 residues. Germline CDR1 LGHNA, CDR2 YSLEER. The V and J ends lost 0 bases and 8 bases, in that order; junction bases with no gene match: 14. The CDR3 reads CASSQDWVGDRGQLEPQHF. CDR3 nucleotides: TGCGCCAGCAGCCAAGATTGGGTAGGGGACAGGGGGCAGTTGGAGCCCCAGCATTTT.